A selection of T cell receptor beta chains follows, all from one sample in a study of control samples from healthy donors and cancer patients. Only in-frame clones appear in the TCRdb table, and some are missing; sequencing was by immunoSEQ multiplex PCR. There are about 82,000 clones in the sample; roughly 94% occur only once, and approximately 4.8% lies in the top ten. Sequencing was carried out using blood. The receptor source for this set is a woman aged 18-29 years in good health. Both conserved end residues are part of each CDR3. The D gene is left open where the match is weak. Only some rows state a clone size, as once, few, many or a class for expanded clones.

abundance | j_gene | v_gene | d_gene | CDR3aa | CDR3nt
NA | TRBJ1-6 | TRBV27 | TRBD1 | CASSPKNNRGNSPLHF | TGTGCCAGCAGTCCAAAGAATAACAGGGGGAATTCACCCCTCCACTTT
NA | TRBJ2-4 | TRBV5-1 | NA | CASSFGNIQYF | TGCGCCAGCAGCTTCGGAAACATTCAGTACTTC
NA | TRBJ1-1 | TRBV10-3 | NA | CAISESPRAGLAPRATEAFF | TGTGCCATCAGTGAGTCCCCCCGGGCAGGGTTGGCTCCTAGAGCCACTGAAGCTTTCTTT
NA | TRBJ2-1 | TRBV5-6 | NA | CASSPGWGIGGYNEQFF | TGTGCCAGCAGCCCGGGGTGGGGGATTGGAGGGTACAATGAGCAGTTCTTC
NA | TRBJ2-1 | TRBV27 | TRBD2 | CASSSWTLTAGNEQFF | TGTGCCAGCAGTTCCTGGACTCTAACAGCGGGAAATGAGCAGTTCTTC
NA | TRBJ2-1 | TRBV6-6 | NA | CASSYDVFGNEQFF | TGTGCCAGCAGTTACGATGTTTTTGGCAATGAGCAGTTCTTC
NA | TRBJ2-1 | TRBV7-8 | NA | CASIRRKDRDDEQFF | TGTGCCAGCATTCGACGGAAAGACCGCGACGATGAGCAGTTCTTC
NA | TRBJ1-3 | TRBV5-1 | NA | CASWEPQSSGNTIYF | TGCGCCAGCTGGGAACCGCAGAGCTCTGGAAACACCATATATTTT
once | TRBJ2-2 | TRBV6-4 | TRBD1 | CASRQGYTGELFF | TGTGCCAGCAGACAGGGGTACACCGGGGAGCTGTTTTTT
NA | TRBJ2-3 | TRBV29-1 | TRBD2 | CSAQAGLTTDTQYF | TGCAGCGCACAAGCGGGATTAACCACAGATACGCAGTATTTT
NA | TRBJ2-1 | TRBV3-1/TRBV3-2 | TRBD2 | CASSPGTSHNEQFF | TGTGCCAGCAGCCCGGGGACTAGCCACAATGAGCAGTTCTTC
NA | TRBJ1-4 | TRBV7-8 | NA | CASSLLLRGQPELFF | TGTGCCAGCAGCTTACTTTTAAGGGGCCAGCCAGAACTGTTTTTT
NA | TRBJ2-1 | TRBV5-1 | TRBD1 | CASSVGTGYEQFF | TGCGCCAGCAGCGTTGGGACAGGGTATGAGCAGTTCTTC
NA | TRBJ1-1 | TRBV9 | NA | CASSPPGPLNTEAFF | TGTGCCAGCAGCCCTCCGGGACCTCTGAACACTGAAGCTTTCTTT
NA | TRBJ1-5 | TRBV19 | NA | CASSPQSNQPQHF | TGTGCCAGTAGTCCCCAGAGCAATCAGCCCCAGCATTTT
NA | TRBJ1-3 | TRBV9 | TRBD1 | CASSIKGQGNTIYF | TGTGCCAGCAGCATAAAGGGACAGGGAAACACCATATATTTT
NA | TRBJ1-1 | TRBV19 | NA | CASIRQGGEWNTEAFF | TGTGCCAGTATCCGCCAGGGTGGGGAGTGGAACACTGAAGCTTTCTTT